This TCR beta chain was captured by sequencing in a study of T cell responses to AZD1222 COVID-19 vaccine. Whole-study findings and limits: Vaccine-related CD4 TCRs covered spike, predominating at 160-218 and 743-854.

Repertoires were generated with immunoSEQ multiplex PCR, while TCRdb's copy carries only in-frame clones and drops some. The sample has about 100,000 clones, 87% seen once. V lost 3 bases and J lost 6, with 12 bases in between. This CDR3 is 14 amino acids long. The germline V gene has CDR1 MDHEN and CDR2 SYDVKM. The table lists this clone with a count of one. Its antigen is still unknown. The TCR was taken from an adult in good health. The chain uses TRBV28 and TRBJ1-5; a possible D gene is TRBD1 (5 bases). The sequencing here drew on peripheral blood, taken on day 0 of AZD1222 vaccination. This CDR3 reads CASSLGGEGQPQHF. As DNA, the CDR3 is TGTGCCAGCAGTTTGGGAGGGGAGGGTCAGCCCCAGCATTTT.